Below, 2 T cell receptor beta chains from the same sample are listed, as sequenced in a study of cytomegalovirus exposure and HLA in healthy donors. The PCR made use of 60 Vbeta and 13 Jbeta primers. The protocol was immunoSEQ multiplex PCR, while the TCRdb copy is restricted to in-frame clones and leaves out a portion. The sample has nearly 300,000 clones; around 86% are singletons. Sequenced material: PBMCs. The receptors come from a man aged 35-49 years in good health and CMV-seropositive.

The chain uses TRBV7-9 and TRBJ1-2; 8 bases are a match to TRBD1. Trimming at V came to 3 bases and at J to 2 bases, leaving 5 bases not matched to a gene. This CDR3 contains 15 residues. The germline gives CDR1 SEHNR, CDR2 FQNEAQ (reference sequence). In DNA form, the CDR3 reads TGTGCCAGCAGCTTCCAGGGACAGGAAAACTATGGCTACACCTTC. As protein: CASSFQGQENYGYTF.

J is TRBJ2-5 and V is TRBV9; 11 nucleotides line up with TRBD2. After removal of 0 bases from V and 4 bases from J, the junction contained 5 bases not matched to a gene. CDR1 and CDR2 from the germline V gene are SGDLS and YYNGEE. The CDR3 is 16 residues long. CDR3 nucleotides: TGTGCCAGCAGCGTAGAGGAACTAGCGGGAGTAGAGACCCAGTACTTC. It is translated as CASSVEELAGVETQYF.